One sample yielded the 12 T cell receptor beta chains listed below, sequenced in a study of shared clonotypes between healthy human individuals. Measured with immunoSEQ multiplex PCR; TCRdb has only the in-frame clones, and not every one. The profile shows some 1 million clones, about 75% of them singletons. Sequencing was carried out using memory CD4+ T cells sorted from blood. Subset defined: CD45RA-negative fraction. Every receptor here comes from a man younger than 30 in good health.

The chain carries TRBV4-1 and TRBJ2-1; 7 positions match TRBD2. The CDR3 sequence is 17 residues long. From germline, CDR1 is MGHRA and CDR2 YSYEKL. V lost 1 base to trimming and J lost 10 bases; unmatched junction nucleotides: 16. CDR3 DNA sequence: TGCGCCAGCAGCCAAGTTTCCGGGAGGCCCACCGGGAAGGAGCAGTTCTTC. Translated, it gives CASSQVSGRPTGKEQFF.

The chain is built from TRBV5-1 and TRBJ2-3; TRBD1 agrees at 10 bases. J was trimmed by 6 bases and V by 3 bases; bases with no gene match: 7. Germline loops: CDR1 SGHRS, CDR2 YFSETQ. The CDR3 extends over 15 amino acids. The DNA of the CDR3 is TGCGCCAGCAGCTCGCGACCGGACAGGGGGGATACGCAGTATTTT. The encoded protein is CASSSRPDRGDTQYF.

The chain links TRBV2 to TRBJ1-5; D remains unclear. Looked up from germline, CDR1 is SNHLY and CDR2 is FYNNEI. CDR3 size: 16 residues. Trimming cost V 2 bases and J 0 bases, with 11 bases left between them. This CDR3 reads CASSESQIYSNQPQHF. In nucleotides, the CDR3 is TGTGCCAGCAGTGAAAGTCAGATCTATAGCAATCAGCCCCAGCATTTT.

This clone was observed a few times. The rearrangement joins TRBV6-6 to TRBJ2-7; D uncertain. This CDR3 is 15 amino acids long. V was clipped by 6 bases and J by 3 bases, with 18 bases between them. Germline values: CDR1 MNHNY, CDR2 SVGAGI (reference sequence). The DNA of the CDR3 is TGTGCCAGCAGCCCAGGACCGGAACGAAACTACGAGCAGTACTTC. This gives the protein CASSPGPERNYEQYF.

This chain connects TRBV5-1 to TRBJ1-3; D gene uncertain. This CDR3 has 17 amino acids. The V gene's germline CDR1 is SGHRS and CDR2 YFSETQ. V was pared by 4 bases and J by 0 bases, with 17 bases between. This CDR3 reads CASSQRADGSSGNTIYF. Here the CDR3 DNA reads TGCGCCAGCAGCCAACGGGCGGACGGGAGCTCTGGAAACACCATATATTTT. The full variable domain, in which reference TRBV5-1 and TRBJ1-3 provide the parts outside the CDR3, is KAGVTQTPRYLIKTRGQQVTLSCSPISGHRSVSWYQQTPGQGLQFLFEYFSETQRNKGNFPGRFSGRQFSNSRSEMNVSTLELGDSALYLCASSQRADGSSGNTIYFGEGSWLTVV.

J is TRBJ1-3 and V is TRBV11-3; D unclear. Per germline, CDR1 SGHNT and CDR2 YENEEA. With 5 bases removed from V and 0 bases from J, the gap between germline ends came to 5 bases. The CDR3 spans 13 residues. The CDR3 here is CASSPDSGNTIYF. For the CDR3, the DNA is TGTGCCAGCAGCCCCGACTCTGGAAACACCATATATTTT. Combining the CDR3 with reference TRBV11-3 and TRBJ1-3 gives the whole variable domain EAGVVQSPRYKIIEKKQPVAFWCNPISGHNTLYWYLQNLGQGPELLIRYENEEAVDDSQLPKDRFSAERLKGVDSTLKIQPAELGDSAVYLCASSPDSGNTIYFGEGSWLTVV.

The chain is built from TRBV2 and TRBJ1-1; the D gene is possibly TRBD1 (6 bases). Trimming pared 7 bases from V and 4 bases from J, leaving 16 bases between. From germline, CDR1 is SNHLY and CDR2 FYNNEI. The CDR3 is 14 amino acids. CDR3 coding DNA: TGTGCCAGCACCGATGTGGTGGACAGCACTGAAGCTTTCTTT. It encodes CASTDVVDSTEAFF.

V is TRBV28 and J is TRBJ1-2, with a possible D match to TRBD1 (5 bases). Germline V gives CDR1 MDHEN, CDR2 SYDVKM. The CDR3 runs to 13 residues. The V and J ends lost 7 bases and 3 bases respectively, with 12 bases between them. The CDR3 region is CASKGEGHYGYTF. CDR3 in DNA: TGTGCCAGCAAGGGCGAGGGGCACTATGGCTACACCTTC.

This clone was detected once. The chain joins TRBV18 to TRBJ2-5; D ambiguous. Trimming took off 2 bases at V and 4 bases at J, with 8 bases between the two ends. CDR1 KGHSH and CDR2 LQKENI come from the germline V gene. The CDR3 loop spans 13 amino acids. The CDR3 nucleotides read TGTGCCAGCTCACCAAGCACCCCAGAGACCCAGTACTTC. Protein sequence: CASSPSTPETQYF.

The chain links TRBV15 to TRBJ2-5, with 10 bases matching TRBD2. With 0 bases clipped from V and 5 bases from J, the junction kept 3 bases outside the gene matches. The CDR3 has 15 residues. The germline V gene has CDR1 LNHNV and CDR2 YYDKDF (reference sequence). The CDR3 nucleotides read TGTGCCACCAGCAGAGATCAGCGGGAGGGGGAGACCCAGTACTTC. It yields the protein CATSRDQREGETQYF.

The rearrangement links TRBV6-5 to TRBJ2-7, with 10 bases lining up with TRBD1. V was pared by 0 bases and J by 9 bases, with 2 bases of the junction left unmatched. This CDR3 is 13 amino acids long. Germline lookup yields CDR1 MNHEY and CDR2 SVGAGI. The CDR3: CASSYSTGGPQYF. The CDR3 coding sequence is TGTGCCAGCAGTTACTCGACAGGGGGCCCGCAGTACTTC.

CDR3 sequence (DNA): TGCGCCAGCAGCTTGCGGCAGCAGAACACCGGGGAGCTGTTTTTT. It is translated as CASSLRQQNTGELFF. The rearrangement links TRBV5-1 to TRBJ2-2; D is ambiguous. Trimming removed 1 base from V and 1 base from J, with 8 bases in between. The germline CDR1 and CDR2 sequences are SGHRS and YFSETQ. This CDR3 is built from 15 residues.